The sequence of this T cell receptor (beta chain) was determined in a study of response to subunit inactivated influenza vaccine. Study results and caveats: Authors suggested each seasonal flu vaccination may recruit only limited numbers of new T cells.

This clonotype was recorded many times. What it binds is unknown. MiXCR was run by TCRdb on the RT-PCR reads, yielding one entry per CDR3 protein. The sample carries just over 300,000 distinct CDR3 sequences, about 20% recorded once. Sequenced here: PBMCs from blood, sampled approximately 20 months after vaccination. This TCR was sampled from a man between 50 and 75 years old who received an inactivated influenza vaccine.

The CDR3 nucleotides are TGTGCCAGCAGTTACCGGACCCCACCGTGGCAGTACTTC. The encoded protein is CASSYRTPPWQYF. The chain has TRBV6-2 or TRBV6-3 and TRBJ2-7; D gene uncertain. The germline V and J ends were trimmed by 2 bases and 9 bases, with 14 bases remaining between them. CDR1 and CDR2 from the germline V gene are MNHEY and SVGEGT. CDR3 size: 13 residues.